This T cell receptor beta chain was recorded in a study of shared clonotypes between healthy human individuals. Here immunoSEQ multiplex PCR was the method, and the copy in TCRdb shows in-frame clones only, minus some. The table includes around 1.9 million clones, over 85% detected once. Positively selected for CCR7, the CD45RO-negative cells used as naive CD8 cells excluded terminally differentiated effector memory CD45RA+ cells. V lost 0 bases and J lost 3, with 21 bases in between. CDR1 and CDR2 from the germline V gene are LGHNT and FRNRAP. The CDR3 is 19 amino acids. J is TRBJ2-1 and V is TRBV12-5, with D possibly TRBD2 on 6 matching bases. The specimen was naive CD8+ T cells from PBMCs. The source of this sequence is a man between 18 and 29 years old in good health. Some clones in this sample may be carry-over from other donors' samples. The CDR3 protein is CASGLVVVLAGRSYNEQFF. DNA for the CDR3: TGTGCTAGTGGTTTGGTAGTCGTACTGGCGGGAAGAAGCTACAATGAGCAGTTCTTC.